One T cell receptor beta chain is described in this entry. This clone's antigen is unknown. No per-base quality is available; no much larger clone lies one base away. The data originate from a study of lymphopenia after photon versus proton radiotherapy (dated 2019 in TCRdb). For context, the study as a whole: Photon and proton radiation therapy were compared by the study for their immunological effects in patients with gastrointestinal tumors who developed high-grade lymphopenia. The cohort included roughly 18 patients with gastrointestinal tumors who developed lymphopenia after receiving either photon or proton therapy. The study aimed to characterize how the two radiation modalities differ in their impact on the immune system.

The CDR3 runs 13 amino acids, cysteine and phenylalanine included. CDR3 DNA only is kept here, 39 bases in frame from base 1. CDR1 SQVTM and CDR2 ANQGSEA are derived from the germline V gene. Germline trimming amounts to 6 bases on V and 4 bases on J, with 5 as the count of junction bases outside the gene matches. The study at large found these results: Among patients across the cohort who died, overall survival time showed an inverse correlation with a larger post-nadir drop in TCR diversity. During treatment, patients who received photon therapy lost naive T cells and TCR diversity and gained effector/memory populations, whereas patients who received proton therapy remained relatively stable. After the lymphocyte count nadir, oligoclonal expansion, especially of CD8+ Temra cells, was observed in photon-treated repertoires, and the drop in diversity was driven by this expansion. The authors looked at the survival association only in patients who died, and they framed better survival with proton therapy as a possibility rather than a demonstrated result.

The library relied on the immunoSEQ multiplex PCR assay. Alongside multiparametric flow cytometry, deep sequencing of rearranged TCR beta loci was used to profile the T cell repertoires. TCRdb obtained this table from immuneACCESS and retained in-frame rearrangements with V and J assigned. These tables miss some clones; where compared with another copy, unresolved V genes account for less than half of the shortfall, and the remainder is unexplained. The sample table records 6,500 to 9,000 clones; roughly 86% of these occur just once. The ten most abundant clones make up 15% to 20% of the sample. The TCR comes from a man aged 55 to 70 with cholangiocarcinoma. Sample: peripheral blood, taken from a patient treated with photon-based radiotherapy. The chain is made from TRBV29-1 and TRBJ2-3; TRBD1 matches 9 bases in the middle. CDR3 sequence: CSVSTGGSDTQYF. The sequence in DNA is TGCAGCGTCTCGACAGGGGGGTCAGATACGCAGTATTTT.